This paragraph covers one T cell receptor beta chain sequence. Its antigen is unknown. CDR3 length: 13 residues. The germline CDR1 and CDR2 sequences are KGHSH and LQKENI. V lost 3 bases to trimming and J lost 3 bases, with 9 bases between them. This sample was included in a study of T-cell reconstitution after alpha-beta-depleted transplantation in children. Study results and caveats: Diversity of TCRbeta at day 60 was high in some patients, arising from surviving recipient T cells and thymic progenitors. Newly produced T cells mostly provided counts and TCRbeta diversity after one year, as hyperexpanded clones declined.

Unique molecular identifiers featured in how the TCRbeta library was prepared. TCRdb itself ran the PCR reads through MiXCR, one entry per CDR3 protein. The sample yields about 300,000 distinct CDR3 sequences, 6.5% to 9% seen once. The sequence came from a female patient between 2 and 15 years old who had a stem cell transplant for Fanconi anemia, so the T cells may come from the graft donor. The source was peripheral blood, collected 360 days after TCRalphabeta/CD19-depleted stem cell transplant. The chain combines TRBV18 with TRBJ2-7, with D tentatively TRBD1 (5 bases). The CDR3 reads CASSPQGRYEQYF. Here the CDR3 DNA reads TGTGCCAGCTCACCGCAGGGTCGCTACGAGCAGTACTTC. Full variable domain (rest looked up from reference TRBV18 and TRBJ2-7): NAGVMQNPRHLVRRRGQEARLRCSPMKGHSHVYWYRQLPEEGLKFMVYLQKENIIDESGMPKERFSAEFPKEGPSILRIQQVVRGDSAAYFCASSPQGRYEQYFGPGTRLTVT.